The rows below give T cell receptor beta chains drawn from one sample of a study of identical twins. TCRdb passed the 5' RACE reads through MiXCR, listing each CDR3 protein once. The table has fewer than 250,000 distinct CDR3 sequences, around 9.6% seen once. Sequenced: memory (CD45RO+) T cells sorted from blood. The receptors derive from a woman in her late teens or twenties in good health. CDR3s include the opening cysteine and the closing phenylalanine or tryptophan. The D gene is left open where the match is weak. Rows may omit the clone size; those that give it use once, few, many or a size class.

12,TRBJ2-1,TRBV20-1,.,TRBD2,CSATSGNNEQFF,TGCAGTGCTACTAGCGGAAACAATGAGCAGTTCTTC
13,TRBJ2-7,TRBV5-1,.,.,CASSDPPLYEQYF,TGCGCCAGCAGCGACCCCCCCCTCTACGAGCAGTACTTC
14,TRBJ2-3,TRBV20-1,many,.,CSVRWAGPTDTQYF,TGCAGTGTCAGATGGGCGGGACCCACAGATACGCAGTATTTT
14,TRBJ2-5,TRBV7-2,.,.,CASSRQWRGGTQYF,TGTGCCAGCAGCCGACAGTGGAGAGGGGGGACCCAGTACTTC
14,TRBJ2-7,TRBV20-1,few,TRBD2,CSASVGAGAYEQYF,TGCAGTGCTAGCGTGGGCGCGGGGGCCTACGAGCAGTACTTC
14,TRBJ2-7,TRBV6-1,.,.,CASSRTGRTYEQYF,TGTGCCAGCAGCCGTACGGGACGGACCTACGAGCAGTACTTC
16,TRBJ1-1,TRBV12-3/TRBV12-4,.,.,CASSLALGGADTEAFF,TGTGCCAGCAGTTTAGCGCTGGGAGGGGCGGACACTGAAGCTTTCTTT
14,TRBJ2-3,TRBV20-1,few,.,CSAMESSSTDTQYF,TGCAGTGCTATGGAGAGTTCTAGCACAGATACGCAGTATTTT
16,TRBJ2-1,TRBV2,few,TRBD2,CASSEGNAGGYNEQFF,TGTGCCAGCAGTGAAGGAAACGCGGGGGGGTACAATGAGCAGTTCTTC
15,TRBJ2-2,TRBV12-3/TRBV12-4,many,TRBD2,CASSPNRGDTGELFF,TGTGCCAGCAGTCCAAATCGGGGGGACACCGGGGAGCTGTTTTTT
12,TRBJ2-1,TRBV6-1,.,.,CASGRLYNEQFF,TGTGCCAGCGGACGGCTCTACAATGAGCAGTTCTTC
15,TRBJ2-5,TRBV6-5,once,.,CASSYETRGQETQYF,TGTGCCAGCAGTTACGAAACCAGGGGCCAAGAGACCCAGTACTTC
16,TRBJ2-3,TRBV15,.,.,CATSGRNSQLTDTQYF,TGTGCCACCAGCGGACGGAACTCACAACTCACAGATACGCAGTATTTT
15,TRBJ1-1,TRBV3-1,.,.,CASSSMGNGNTEAFF,TGTGCCAGCAGCTCTATGGGGAACGGGAACACTGAAGCTTTCTTT
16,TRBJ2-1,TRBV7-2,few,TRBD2,CASSLLSGGRSDEQFF,TGTGCCAGCAGCTTACTCTCTGGCGGGAGGTCTGATGAGCAGTTCTTC
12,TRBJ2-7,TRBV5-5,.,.,CASSLPSHEQYF,TGTGCCAGCAGCCTCCCCAGCCACGAGCAGTACTTC
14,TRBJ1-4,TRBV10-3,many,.,CAISEGRDNEKLFF,TGTGCCATCAGTGAGGGACGGGATAATGAAAAACTGTTTTTT
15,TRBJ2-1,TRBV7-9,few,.,CASSRPGIGGGEQFF,TGTGCCAGCAGTCGCCCTGGGATAGGAGGAGGCGAGCAGTTCTTC
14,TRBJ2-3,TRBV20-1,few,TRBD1,CSAPAGGMEDTQYF,TGCAGTGCCCCGGCAGGGGGCATGGAAGATACGCAGTATTTT
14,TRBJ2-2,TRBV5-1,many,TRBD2,CASSLIAGTGELFF,TGCGCCAGCAGCTTGATAGCGGGCACCGGGGAGCTGTTTTTT
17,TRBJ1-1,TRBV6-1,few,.,CASSVMVLEGGNTEAFF,TGTGCCAGCAGTGTCATGGTCCTAGAAGGAGGTAACACTGAAGCTTTCTTT
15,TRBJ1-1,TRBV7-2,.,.,CASSLDILESTEAFF,TGTGCCAGCAGCTTAGATATCCTGGAGTCCACTGAAGCTTTCTTT
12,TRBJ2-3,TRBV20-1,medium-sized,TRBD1,CSAPGQGRAQYF,TGCAGTGCTCCGGGACAGGGAAGGGCGCAGTATTTT